This paragraph covers one TCR beta chain sequence. Its antigen is unidentified. This record comes from a study of follicular helper T cells after annual influenza vaccination. Turning to the study itself: Across the 2013-2014, 2014-2015 and 2015-2016 vaccination seasons, some subjects were resampled. Study-wide results and caveats: Most later recoveries of Day 7 ICOS+CD38+ clones were ICOS-CD38- cTfh.

V lost 10 bases to trimming and J lost 6 bases, with 22 bases between them. CDR1 and CDR2 (germline): MNHNY, SVGAGI (reference sequence). This CDR3 has 14 residues. Time point given: 2014-2015 season, 7 days after vaccination. This table comes from immunoSEQ multiplex PCR, and its TCRdb copy is limited to in-frame clones, with some not included. In the table there are 9,700 or so clones, 83% of which are singletons. The clonotype comes from an adult who received the influenza vaccine. The sample here was CXCR5- memory CD4+ T cells sorted from blood, taken 7 days after influenza vaccination. The chain joins TRBV6-6 to TRBJ2-7, with D possibly being TRBD2 (6 bases). CDR3: CATYRGGGVFEQYF. For the CDR3, the DNA is TGTGCCACCTACCGGGGTGGAGGGGTCTTCGAGCAGTACTTC.